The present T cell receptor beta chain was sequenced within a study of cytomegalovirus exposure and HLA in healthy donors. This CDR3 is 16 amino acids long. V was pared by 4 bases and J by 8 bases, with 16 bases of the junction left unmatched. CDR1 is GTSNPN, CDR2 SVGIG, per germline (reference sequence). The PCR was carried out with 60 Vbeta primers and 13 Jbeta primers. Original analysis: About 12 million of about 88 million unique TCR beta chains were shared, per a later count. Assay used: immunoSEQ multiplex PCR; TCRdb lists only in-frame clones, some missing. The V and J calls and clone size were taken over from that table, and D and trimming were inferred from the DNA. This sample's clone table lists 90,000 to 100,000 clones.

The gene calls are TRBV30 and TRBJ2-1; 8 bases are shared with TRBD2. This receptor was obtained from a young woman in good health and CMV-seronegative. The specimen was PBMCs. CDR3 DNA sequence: TGTGCCTGGACCCCGCCCGTGCGGGGGGTACGACATGAGCAGTTCTTC. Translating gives CAWTPPVRGVRHEQFF.